This entry features one T cell receptor beta chain sequence. The sample comes from a study of T cell changes during pregnancy in multiple sclerosis. Germline-derived CDR1 and CDR2 are SGHVS and FQNEAQ. This CDR3 spans 18 amino acids. With V trimmed by 1 base and J by 2 bases, 11 bases remained unmatched. Profiled with immunoSEQ multiplex PCR; TCRdb holds only in-frame clones, not every one. The table has about 40,000 clones, roughly 90% seen once. This TCR came from a female donor with multiple sclerosis, enrolled in a pregnancy study. This chain uses TRBV7-8 with TRBJ2-3; TRBD2 aligns across 8 bases. The sample was CD8+ T cells from peripheral blood mononuclear cells, taken before pregnancy. CDR3 bases: TGTGCCAGCAGCTTAGTAGCGGGACCCCCCTCCGACACAGATACGCAGTATTTT. It encodes CASSLVAGPPSDTDTQYF.